What follows are 30 T cell receptor beta chains derived from one specimen sequenced in a study of cytomegalovirus exposure and HLA in healthy donors. The study ran its PCR with 60 Vbeta and 13 Jbeta primers. This table comes from immunoSEQ multiplex PCR, and its TCRdb copy is limited to in-frame clones, with some not included. The repertoire includes approximately 150,000 clones, around 90% of them detected once, and about 0.9% sits in the top ten. Material: PBMCs. These receptors came from a woman aged 25 to 39 in good health and CMV-seronegative.

The V gene is TRBV28, the J gene TRBJ2-2; 12 nucleotides align to TRBD1. CDR1 and CDR2 from the germline V gene are MDHEN and SYDVKM. J gave up 7 bases and V 6 bases, and 9 bases lay outside the gene matches. The CDR3 runs 16 residues. CDR3 sequence (DNA): TGTGCCAGCAGGTACCGGGACAGGGGGCTTGGCGGGGAGCTGTTTTTT. Amino acid sequence: CASRYRDRGLGGELFF. The full variable domain, with the rest looked up from reference TRBV28 and TRBJ2-2, is DVKVTQSSRYLVKRTGEKVFLECVQDMDHENMFWYRQDPGLGLRLIYFSYDVKMKEKGDIPEGYSVSREKKERFSLILESASTNQTSMYLCASRYRDRGLGGELFFGEGSRLTVL.

The gene calls are TRBV27 and TRBJ1-2; TRBD1 might be the D (5 bases). This CDR3 is 15 amino acids long. V was shortened by 0 bases and J by 6 bases, with 14 bases between the two germline ends. The germline gives CDR1 MNHEY, CDR2 SMNVEV (reference sequence). The CDR3 region is CASSLSLGGGDGYTF. CDR3 nucleotides: TGTGCCAGCAGTTTATCGTTGGGGGGTGGGGATGGCTACACCTTC.

This chain uses TRBV28 with TRBJ2-7; TRBD2 aligns across 8 bases. The CDR3 extends over 17 amino acids. Trimming cost V 4 bases and J 3 bases; bases outside gene matches: 14. Germline V lookup: CDR1 MDHEN, CDR2 SYDVKM. CDR3: CASSSPGVAGSFYEQYF. In DNA form, the CDR3 reads TGTGCCAGCAGTTCCCCCGGAGTAGCGGGATCTTTCTACGAGCAGTACTTC.

The chain has TRBV5-6 and TRBJ2-5, with D possibly TRBD2 on 6 matching bases. The CDR3 is made up of 16 amino acids. Germline loops: CDR1 SGHDT, CDR2 YYEEEE. V gave up 3 bases and J gave up 2 bases, with 17 bases separating them. The CDR3 DNA sequence: TGTGCCAGCAGCTGGGGGTCGGGCGGGACGCAAGAGACCCAGTACTTC. It codes for CASSWGSGGTQETQYF.

This sequence joins TRBV18 and TRBJ1-4, with TRBD1 matching over 10 bases. Per the germline V gene, CDR1 is KGHSH and CDR2 is LQKENI. J gave up 5 bases and V 6 bases, and 3 bases lay outside the gene matches. This CDR3 is built from 14 residues. The CDR3 here is CASSRTGGNEKLFF. The CDR3 DNA sequence: TGTGCCAGCTCGCGGACAGGGGGGAATGAAAAACTGTTTTTT.

This chain uses TRBV15 with TRBJ2-1; 11 bases align to TRBD2. The CDR3 runs to 16 residues. V was clipped by 3 bases and J by 4 bases; unmatched bases: 5. Germline-derived CDR1 and CDR2 are LNHNV and YYDKDF (reference sequence). DNA of the CDR3: TGTGCCACCAGCAGGCTGGGACTAGCGGATTACAATGAGCAGTTCTTC. It specifies CATSRLGLADYNEQFF.

The genes are TRBV30 and TRBJ1-5; no clear D gene. The CDR3 extends over 15 amino acids. The V gene's germline CDR1 is GTSNPN and CDR2 SVGIG (reference sequence). The ends were cut back, 0 bases at V and 3 bases at J, with 12 bases in the middle. Here the CDR3 DNA reads TGTGCCTGGAGTGTACGAGGGTTCGACAATCAGCCCCAGCATTTT. Protein sequence: CAWSVRGFDNQPQHF.

The chain couples TRBV29-1 to TRBJ1-3; the match to TRBD1 covers 9 bases. In germline, CDR1 is SQVTM, CDR2 ANQGSEA. The CDR3 has 15 amino acids. The ends lost 5 bases at V and 1 base at J; junction bases unmatched: 6. The CDR3 region is CSVLTGTGSGNTIYF. In nucleotides, the CDR3 is TGCAGCGTTCTTACCGGGACAGGGTCTGGAAACACCATATATTTT. The variable domain in full, completed from reference TRBV29-1 and TRBJ1-3, reads SAVISQKPSRDICQRGTSLTIQCQVDSQVTMMFWYRQQPGQSLTLIATANQGSEATYESGFVIDKFPISRPNLTFSTLTVSNMSPEDSSIYLCSVLTGTGSGNTIYFGEGSWLTVV.

The chain recombines TRBV2 with TRBJ1-2; maybe TRBD1 (6 bases). V lost 3 bases and J 4 bases, leaving 21 bases between the germline ends. CDR1 and CDR2 from the germline V gene are SNHLY and FYNNEI. The CDR3 loop spans 17 amino acids. CDR3 nucleotide sequence: TGTGCCAGCAGTGACTGGCAGGGGCTATCCTTGGTCTATGGCTACACCTTC. Translating it yields CASSDWQGLSLVYGYTF.

This clone was counted between two and nine times. The gene calls are TRBV6-6 and TRBJ2-7; possible D gene TRBD1, 5 bases. Germline values: CDR1 MNHNY, CDR2 SVGAGI (reference sequence). Deletions cut 2 bases from V and 5 bases from J, with 13 bases between. This CDR3 has 14 amino acids. Here the CDR3 DNA reads TGTGCCAGCAGTTACGATAGCAGGGCCCACGAGCAGTACTTC. Protein sequence: CASSYDSRAHEQYF.

The chain joins TRBV19 to TRBJ2-1; 11 nucleotides align to TRBD2. The CDR3 runs to 14 residues. Losses at the gene ends were 9 bases for V and 3 bases for J; bases not matched to a gene: 4. In germline, CDR1 is LNHDA, CDR2 SQIVND (reference sequence). The CDR3 DNA reads as TGTGCCAGCAGACTAGCGGGGAACTACAATGAGCAGTTCTTC. It specifies CASRLAGNYNEQFF.

This chain connects TRBV7-9 to TRBJ1-1, with D perhaps matching TRBD1 (6 bases). Germline assignment: CDR1 SEHNR and CDR2 FQNEAQ (reference sequence). The CDR3 has 14 amino acids. The V end was cut by 0 bases, the J end by 5 bases, with 10 bases between. CDR3 sequence: CASSLAWGRTEAFF. Written as DNA, the CDR3 is TGTGCCAGCAGCTTAGCGTGGGGGCGTACTGAAGCTTTCTTT.

The chain recombines TRBV7-6 with TRBJ2-1; 9 bases agree with TRBD2. V shed 2 bases, J shed 2 bases, and the junction held 7 bases outside the gene matches. Germline V gene sequence: CDR1 SGHVS, CDR2 FNYEAQ. This CDR3 has 17 residues. The CDR3 region is CASSLSASGNPYNEQFF. The CDR3, as DNA: TGTGCCAGCAGCTTATCAGCTAGCGGGAACCCCTACAATGAGCAGTTCTTC. Combining the CDR3 with reference TRBV7-6 and TRBJ2-1 gives the whole variable domain GAGVSQSPRYKVTKRGQDVALRCDPISGHVSLYWYRQALGQGPEFLTYFNYEAQQDKSGLPNDRFSAERPEGSISTLTIQRTEQRDSAMYRCASSLSASGNPYNEQFFGPGTRLTVL.

The V gene is TRBV12-5, the J gene TRBJ2-7; TRBD2 matches 7 bases. V shed 7 bases and J 7 bases; nucleotides not matched to a gene: 10. This CDR3 spans 13 amino acids. Germline V gene sequence: CDR1 LGHNT, CDR2 FRNRAP. CDR3 sequence: CASARVEGGEQYF. CDR3 DNA sequence: TGTGCTAGTGCAAGGGTTGAGGGAGGGGAGCAGTACTTC.

The gene calls are TRBV4-3 and TRBJ2-2; D is uncertain. The V end lost 1 base, the J end lost 4 bases, and 4 bases lay between the germline ends. The germline V gene encodes CDR1 LGHNA and CDR2 YSLEER. This CDR3 region has 13 residues. The CDR3, as DNA: TGCGCCAGCAGCCAAGTTCTCACCGGGGAGCTGTTTTTT. Encoded protein: CASSQVLTGELFF.

The chain has TRBV4-1 and TRBJ2-7; TRBD1 is a possible D gene (5 bases). The CDR3 is made up of 15 amino acids. In germline, CDR1 is MGHRA, CDR2 YSYEKL. V lost 1 base and J 5 bases, leaving 15 bases between the germline ends. The chain's CDR3 is CASSQARTGVHEQYF. In nucleotides, the CDR3 is TGCGCCAGCAGCCAAGCGAGAACAGGCGTCCACGAGCAGTACTTC.

The chain employs TRBV9 and TRBJ2-3; 9 bases line up with TRBD2. V was clipped by 1 base and J by 2 bases; unmatched bases: 8. The germline V gene has CDR1 SGDLS and CDR2 YYNGEE. The CDR3 extends over 17 amino acids. The CDR3 DNA reads as TGTGCCAGCAGCGTAATGGGTAGCGGGAGCCCCACAGATACGCAGTATTTT. Amino acid sequence: CASSVMGSGSPTDTQYF.

In its sample, this clone was seen once. V gene TRBV10-3 combines with J gene TRBJ1-2, with D unclear. V was pared by 3 bases and J by 3 bases, with 8 bases between. Looked up from germline, CDR1 is ENHRY and CDR2 is SYGVKD. CDR3 length equals 13 residues. The CDR3: CAISEDTDYGYTF. CDR3 sequence (DNA): TGTGCCATCAGTGAAGACACCGACTATGGCTACACCTTC.

Note on this clone: Sequence at one end of the junction differs from germline and may be a read error. This sequence joins TRBV28 and TRBJ1-1, with D maybe TRBD1 (5 bases). The CDR3 totals 13 residues. Germline V lookup: CDR1 MDHEN, CDR2 SYDVKM. CDR3 sequence: CASSKGVQTLECF. Written as DNA, the CDR3 is TGTGCCAGCAGTAAAGGGGTCCAGACGTTGGAATGCTTT.

The chain uses TRBV9 and TRBJ1-3; D possibly corresponds to TRBD1 (5 bases). Looked up from germline, CDR1 is SGDLS and CDR2 is YYNGEE. The CDR3 loop spans 17 amino acids. V was trimmed by 0 bases and J by 2 bases, leaving 15 bases between them. The CDR3 region is CASSVDVTVIPGNTIYF. The CDR3 region has the DNA TGTGCCAGCAGCGTAGATGTGACAGTCATCCCTGGAAACACCATATATTTT. Full variable domain (remainder filled in from reference TRBV9 and TRBJ1-3): DSGVTQTPKHLITATGQRVTLRCSPRSGDLSVYWYQQSLDQGLQFLIQYYNGEERAKGNILERFSAQQFPDLHSELNLSSLELGDSALYFCASSVDVTVIPGNTIYFGEGSWLTVV.

The rearrangement links TRBV27 to TRBJ1-6; D is undetermined. The CDR3 is 13 residues long. The germline V and J ends were trimmed by 5 bases and 11 bases, with 13 bases remaining between them. From germline, CDR1 is MNHEY and CDR2 SMNVEV (reference sequence). CDR3 sequence reads: CASSEGSRPPLHF. DNA of the CDR3: TGTGCCAGCAGTGAGGGAAGTCGGCCACCCCTCCACTTT.

The chain uses TRBV20-1 and TRBJ1-1; unclear D gene. Germline values: CDR1 DFQATT, CDR2 SNEGSKA (reference sequence). Trimming removed 3 bases from V and 6 bases from J, with 5 bases in between. This CDR3 has 10 residues. The chain's CDR3 is CSASRAEAFF. DNA for the CDR3: TGCAGTGCTAGTCGAGCTGAAGCTTTCTTT.

V gene TRBV28 combines with J gene TRBJ2-4; TRBD2 matches at 9 bases. V lost 0 bases to trimming and J lost 0 bases; unmatched junction nucleotides: 15. This CDR3 contains 21 residues. CDR1 MDHEN and CDR2 SYDVKM come from the germline V gene. The CDR3, as DNA: TGTGCCAGCAGTTTATGGGCGGCTAGCGGGGACATGCTACTAGCCAAAAACATTCAGTACTTC. This translates into CASSLWAASGDMLLAKNIQYF.

This rearrangement joins TRBV10-3 to TRBJ1-5; 9 bases are a match to TRBD1. Germline CDR1 ENHRY, CDR2 SYGVKD. The CDR3 covers 15 residues. The V segment lost 7 bases and the J segment 7 bases; nucleotides outside the gene matches: 11. The CDR3: CAIKSDRGFGQPQHF. CDR3 DNA sequence: TGTGCCATCAAATCCGACAGGGGGTTCGGGCAGCCCCAGCATTTT.

V and J are TRBV6-4 and TRBJ2-2, with a weak D call TRBD1 (5 bases). The CDR3 spans 13 residues. Germline CDR1 reads MRHNA; CDR2 reads SNTAGT. V lost 2 bases and J 4 bases, leaving 5 bases between the germline ends. CDR3 loop: CASSDRGTGELFF. The CDR3 bases are TGTGCCAGCAGTGACAGGGGCACCGGGGAGCTGTTTTTT.

This chain links TRBV6-1 with TRBJ2-3; possibly TRBD2 for D (6 bases). Germline V lookup: CDR1 MNHNS, CDR2 SASEGT. V lost 2 bases to trimming and J lost 3 bases, with 24 bases between them. This CDR3 comprises 19 residues. For the CDR3, the DNA is TGTGCCAGCAGTGAAAGGTCCGTATCCGGAGGGGTTGGGACAGATACGCAGTATTTT. Translated, it gives CASSERSVSGGVGTDTQYF.

The chain links TRBV28 to TRBJ2-1; no definite D call. This CDR3 contains 17 residues. The V and J ends lost 2 bases and 1 base respectively, with 15 bases between them. In germline, CDR1 is MDHEN, CDR2 SYDVKM. The CDR3 reads CASSLPPPRDSYNEQFF. For the CDR3, the DNA is TGTGCCAGCAGTTTACCCCCCCCGCGAGATTCCTACAATGAGCAGTTCTTC.

This chain joins TRBV5-1 and TRBJ1-3, with TRBD1 as a possible D gene (5 bases). The CDR3 is made up of 15 amino acids. Germline CDR1 and CDR2: SGHRS and YFSETQ. V gave up 0 bases and J gave up 5 bases, with 12 bases separating them. The CDR3 loop is CASSLAQGGRNTIYF. The CDR3 nucleotides are TGCGCCAGCAGCTTGGCTCAGGGTGGTAGAAACACCATATATTTT. Variable domain in full (rest from reference TRBV5-1 and TRBJ1-3): KAGVTQTPRYLIKTRGQQVTLSCSPISGHRSVSWYQQTPGQGLQFLFEYFSETQRNKGNFPGRFSGRQFSNSRSEMNVSTLELGDSALYLCASSLAQGGRNTIYFGEGSWLTVV.

V is TRBV5-1 and J is TRBJ1-2; no reliable D call. The CDR3 totals 13 residues. The germline CDR1 and CDR2 sequences are SGHRS and YFSETQ. Trimming left V 4 bases short and J 5 bases short, with 12 bases between. The CDR3 is CASSVGTDYGYTF. For the CDR3, the DNA is TGCGCCAGCAGCGTGGGAACAGATTATGGCTACACCTTC.

The chain is built from TRBV9 and TRBJ1-1; D is ambiguous. Trimming cost V 2 bases and J 5 bases, with 22 bases left between them. This CDR3 comprises 17 residues. Germline CDR1 reads SGDLS; CDR2 reads YYNGEE. CDR3 protein: CASSVLSPPSPATEAFF. The DNA for the CDR3 is TGTGCCAGCAGCGTCTTAAGTCCCCCGTCCCCAGCGACTGAAGCTTTCTTT.